The 12 T cell receptor beta chains below were found in one sample sequenced in a study of T cell repertoires in ileal Crohn's disease. Time point of the sample: inflamed ileum from the surgical specimen. TCRdb's copy holds only in-frame clones and misses some; the assay was immunoSEQ multiplex PCR. Of approximately 15,000 clones listed, 76% are singletons. Sequencing was carried out using ileal tissue. These TCRs come from an adult with Crohn's disease.

This clone was detected only a few times. V usage is TRBV19 and J usage is TRBJ2-3, with 8 bases fitting TRBD2. Germline loops: CDR1 LNHDA, CDR2 SQIVND (reference sequence). There are 15 residues in the CDR3. Germline trimming cut 5 bases from V and 2 bases from J; bases unmatched to any gene: 6. The CDR3 is CASSEAGGLTDTQYF. CDR3 bases: TGTGCCAGTAGTGAGGCGGGGGGTCTCACAGATACGCAGTATTTT.

V is TRBV6-5 and J is TRBJ2-1; 8 bases align to TRBD1. Germline CDR1 MNHEY, CDR2 SVGAGI. V gave up 6 bases and J gave up 0 bases; unmatched junction bases: 1. This CDR3 has 14 residues. CDR3 in DNA: TGTGCCAGCAGGGGGACAGGCTCCTACAATGAGCAGTTCTTC. It is translated as CASRGTGSYNEQFF.

The V and J genes are TRBV7-2 and TRBJ1-1; a possible D gene is TRBD1 (5 bases). There are 15 residues in the CDR3. Between the trimmed V and J ends, which lost 1 base and 4 bases, there was a span of 13 bases. Germline CDR1 SGHTA, CDR2 FQGNSA. CDR3 sequence reads: CASSLGHRGSTEAFF. The CDR3 coding sequence is TGTGCCAGCAGCTTAGGGCATCGGGGGAGCACTGAAGCTTTCTTT. Filled out from reference TRBV7-2 and TRBJ1-1, the complete variable domain reads GAGVSQSPSNKVTEKGKDVELRCDPISGHTALYWYRQSLGQGLEFLIYFQGNSAPDKSGLPSDRFSAERTGGSVSTLTIQRTQQEDSAVYLCASSLGHRGSTEAFFGQGTRLTVV.

Comment on this clone: The sample holds other DNA sequences that translate to the same CDR3. This chain uses TRBV5-1 with TRBJ2-2; 7 bases map to TRBD1. There are 15 residues in the CDR3. The V gene's germline CDR1 is SGHRS and CDR2 YFSETQ. Trimming cost V 5 bases and J 2 bases; bases outside gene matches: 6. For the CDR3, the DNA is TGCGCCAGCAGTCTAGGACAGGTCAACACCGGGGAGCTGTTTTTT. Encoded protein: CASSLGQVNTGELFF.

This chain uses TRBV4-1 with TRBJ2-5; 7 bases are a match to TRBD2. Losses at the gene ends were 0 bases for V and 5 bases for J; bases not matched to a gene: 6. CDR3 length equals 15 residues. CDR1 is MGHRA and CDR2 is YSYEKL in the germline V gene. The DNA for the CDR3 is TGCGCCAGCAGCCAAGATTCGGCGGGAGAGGAGACCCAGTACTTC. Protein product: CASSQDSAGEETQYF.

V is TRBV12-2 and J is TRBJ2-7; TRBD1, the table's D call, was not compared with the DNA. TRBV12-2 is a listed pseudogene. There are 13 residues in the CDR3. CDR3 residues: CASRSLGVYEQYF. The CDR3 DNA reads TGTGCAAGTCGCTCGTTAGGGGTGTACGAGCAGTACTTC.

The rearrangement joins TRBV5-5 to TRBJ2-7; D remains unclear. Trimming took off 4 bases at V and 3 bases at J, with 11 bases between the two ends. The CDR3 spans 13 residues. Germline CDR1 SGHKS, CDR2 YYEKEE (reference sequence). CDR3 in DNA: TGTGCCAGCAGCGCCCAAGCAGGCTACGAGCAGTACTTC. As protein: CASSAQAGYEQYF.

J is TRBJ2-2 and V is TRBV5-1; perhaps TRBD1 as D (5 bases). The V end lost 0 bases, the J end lost 0 bases, and 12 bases lay between the germline ends. CDR3 length equals 17 residues. Germline V lookup: CDR1 SGHRS, CDR2 YFSETQ. The CDR3 reads CASSLVGGAANTGELFF. The CDR3 DNA is TGCGCCAGCAGCTTGGTCGGTGGGGCTGCGAACACCGGGGAGCTGTTTTTT.

The chain joins TRBV28 to TRBJ1-3; a weak D match, TRBD1 (6 bases). From germline, CDR1 is MDHEN and CDR2 SYDVKM. The CDR3 consists of 16 residues. The V gene lost 1 base and the J gene lost 0 bases, with 10 bases spanning the gap. The CDR3 sequence is CASSLSGTPSGNTIYF. The DNA of the CDR3 is TGTGCCAGCAGTTTATCCGGGACACCCTCTGGAAACACCATATATTTT.

The genes are TRBV10-1 and TRBJ2-7; no reliable D call. V shed 2 bases and J shed 0 bases, with 8 bases lying between them. Germline CDR1 is WNHNN and CDR2 is SYGVQD (reference sequence). The length of the CDR3 is 14 residues. The DNA of the CDR3 is TGCGCCAGCAGTGAGATGGGCAGCTCCTACGAGCAGTACTTC. It specifies CASSEMGSSYEQYF.

This clone is a singleton in its sample. The gene calls are TRBV28 and TRBJ2-3; D could derive from TRBD1 or TRBD2 (5 bases each). In germline, CDR1 is MDHEN, CDR2 SYDVKM. V gave up 2 bases and J gave up 1 base, with 13 bases separating them. This CDR3 spans 16 amino acids. The CDR3 reads CASSLGASRRTDTQYF. The DNA for the CDR3 is TGTGCCAGCAGTTTAGGGGCTAGCCGCCGCACAGATACGCAGTATTTT.

This clone has just one count. The V gene is TRBV28, the J gene TRBJ1-4; 8 bases map to TRBD1. Per germline, CDR1 MDHEN and CDR2 SYDVKM. There are 14 residues in the CDR3. Losses at the gene ends were 7 bases for V and 0 bases for J; bases not matched to a gene: 1. The CDR3 DNA follows: TGTGCCAGCAAGACAGGGGCAACTAATGAAAAACTGTTTTTT. It codes for CASKTGATNEKLFF.